The 23 T cell receptor beta chains below come from one sample, sequenced in a study of CD8+ T cells in alopecia areata. Treatment defined: oral pan-JAK inhibitor, 5-10 mg twice daily. Reverse transcribed after extraction, RNA yielded cDNA as the sequencing template. Only in-frame clones appear in the TCRdb table, and some are missing; sequencing was by immunoSEQ multiplex PCR. The table shows about 190,000 clones, with 45% to 65% occurring only once. The sample was CD4+ T cells sorted from blood, taken at week 4, from a patient treated with tofacitinib. The source of these receptors is a human donor with alopecia areata.

This clone was observed a few times. The chain employs TRBV4-2 and TRBJ2-2; 9 bases match TRBD2. Looked up from germline, CDR1 is LGHNA and CDR2 is YNFKEQ. The CDR3 loop spans 17 amino acids. Losses at the gene ends were 2 bases for V and 0 bases for J; bases not matched to a gene: 4. CDR3 amino acids: CASSQQPSGANTGELFF. The DNA of the CDR3 is TGTGCCAGCAGCCAACAACCTAGCGGGGCGAACACCGGGGAGCTGTTTTTT.

V usage is TRBV7-3 and J usage is TRBJ2-1; unclear D gene. CDR3 length: 14 residues. CDR1 is SGHTA, CDR2 FQGTGA, per germline. Trimming shortened V by 3 bases and J by 5 bases, and 11 bases separated the two germline ends. CDR3 sequence: CASSFGNSNNEQFF. The DNA of the CDR3 is TGTGCCAGCAGCTTTGGTAATTCTAACAATGAGCAGTTCTTC.

This rearrangement joins TRBV7-3 to TRBJ2-7; D is perhaps TRBD1 (8 bases). This CDR3 spans 17 amino acids. V was clipped by 5 bases and J by 1 base, with 21 bases between them. Germline values: CDR1 SGHTA, CDR2 FQGTGA. The CDR3 loop is CASSPGGGGPGSYEQYF. DNA of the CDR3: TGTGCCAGCAGCCCAGGGGGCGGGGGCCCCGGGTCCTACGAGCAGTACTTC. Full variable domain (remainder filled in from reference TRBV7-3 and TRBJ2-7): GAGVSQTPSNKVTEKGKYVELRCDPISGHTALYWYRQSLGQGPEFLIYFQGTGAADDSGLPNDRFFAVRPEGSVSTLKIQRTERGDSAVYLCASSPGGGGPGSYEQYFGPGTRLTVT.

This clone has at least ten counts. This chain uses TRBV14 with TRBJ2-1; the D gene is possibly TRBD2 (5 bases). The ends were cut back, 4 bases at V and 9 bases at J, with 28 bases in the middle. This CDR3 has 18 residues. Germline V CDR1 and CDR2: SGHDN, FVKESK. Written as DNA, the CDR3 is TGTGCCAGCAGCCCCCAGCCCGGCGCGCTTGGGAGTTTACGTGAGCAGTTCTTC. It translates to CASSPQPGALGSLREQFF.

The chain couples TRBV4-2 to TRBJ2-5; unclear D gene. Germline V gene data show CDR1 as LGHNA and CDR2 as YNFKEQ. The CDR3 consists of 13 residues. With 2 bases removed from V and 2 bases from J, the gap between germline ends came to 6 bases. The CDR3 spells CASSQSFQETQYF. DNA for the CDR3: TGTGCCAGCAGCCAAAGCTTTCAAGAGACCCAGTACTTC.

The CDR3 DNA follows: TGTGCCAGCAGCCGTCTTTTGGGAAGCGGCTATGGCTACACCTTC. Its translation is CASSRLLGSGYGYTF. The chain has TRBV4-2 and TRBJ1-2; no clear D. Trimming removed 4 bases from V and 4 bases from J, with 16 bases in between. Germline V gene lookup returns CDR1 LGHNA and CDR2 YNFKEQ. This CDR3 is built from 15 residues.

This chain uses TRBV2 with TRBJ2-2; no clear D. V was pared by 7 bases and J by 1 base, with 7 bases between. Germline assignment: CDR1 SNHLY and CDR2 FYNNEI. This CDR3 is built from 13 residues. The CDR3: CASTWGNTGELFF. CDR3 DNA sequence: TGTGCCAGCACGTGGGGGAACACCGGGGAGCTGTTTTTT.

This chain links TRBV5-6 with TRBJ1-1; 10 nucleotides align to TRBD1. The CDR3 is 15 residues long. Germline V gene sequence: CDR1 SGHDT, CDR2 YYEEEE. V lost 4 bases and J lost 4; bases outside the gene matches: 7. The DNA of the CDR3 is TGTGCCAGCAGCCCCGGGACAGGGGTAATCACTGAAGCTTTCTTT. This codes for CASSPGTGVITEAFF.

J is TRBJ1-1 and V is TRBV2; D is uncertain. Germline V CDR1 and CDR2: SNHLY, FYNNEI. The CDR3 consists of 12 residues. This CDR3 is CASSWRDTEAFF. DNA for the CDR3: TGTGCGTCGTCCTGGCGGGACACTGAAGCTTTCTTT.

The chain recombines TRBV4-1 with TRBJ1-1; D not certain. The germline V gene has CDR1 MGHRA and CDR2 YSYEKL. With 4 bases removed from V and 5 bases from J, the gap between germline ends came to 17 bases. This CDR3 contains 15 residues. Here the CDR3 reads CASSRTYTGRTEAFF. The CDR3 bases are TGCGCCAGCAGCCGCACTTACACCGGCAGGACTGAAGCTTTCTTT.

The V and J genes are TRBV5-1 and TRBJ1-1; tentative D call: TRBD1 (5 bases). Trimming stripped 4 bases from V and 1 base from J, with 11 bases between. The CDR3 consists of 14 residues. Germline CDR1 and CDR2: SGHRS and YFSETQ. The CDR3 sequence is CASSPVQGNTEAFF. CDR3 coding DNA: TGCGCCAGCAGCCCTGTTCAGGGGAACACTGAAGCTTTCTTT. Full variable domain (remainder filled in from reference TRBV5-1 and TRBJ1-1): KAGVTQTPRYLIKTRGQQVTLSCSPISGHRSVSWYQQTPGQGLQFLFEYFSETQRNKGNFPGRFSGRQFSNSRSEMNVSTLELGDSALYLCASSPVQGNTEAFFGQGTRLTVV.

A few counts support this clone. The J gene is TRBJ1-5, the V gene TRBV19, with no clear D. There are 12 residues in the CDR3. V gave up 7 bases and J gave up 6 bases, with 10 bases separating them. CDR1 LNHDA and CDR2 SQIVND come from the germline V gene (reference sequence). CDR3 in amino acids: CASTSLPQPQHF. The DNA of the CDR3 is TGTGCCAGTACCTCATTGCCTCAGCCCCAGCATTTT.

This chain joins TRBV7-2 and TRBJ1-5, with D hard to call. V lost 4 bases and J 0 bases, leaving 7 bases between the germline ends. CDR1 is SGHTA and CDR2 is FQGNSA in the germline V gene. The CDR3 is 14 amino acids. The CDR3: CASSSQFSNQPQHF. The CDR3 DNA follows: TGTGCCAGCAGCTCCCAATTTAGCAATCAGCCCCAGCATTTT.

J is TRBJ2-1 and V is TRBV11-2; 8 bases match TRBD2. The V gene's germline CDR1 is SGHAT and CDR2 FQNNGV. There are 15 residues in the CDR3. V lost 5 bases to trimming and J lost 13 bases; unmatched junction nucleotides: 16. Here the CDR3 DNA reads TGTGCCAGCAGCCCGGGGGGAGGACTAGCAAGTAAACAGTTCTTC. The encoded protein is CASSPGGGLASKQFF.

The CDR3 sequence: CAWSTGTGDTQYF. The CDR3 coding sequence is TGTGCCTGGAGTACAGGGACAGGAGATACGCAGTATTTT. This chain joins TRBV30 and TRBJ2-3, with TRBD1 identical over 8 bases. Germline loops: CDR1 GTSNPN, CDR2 SVGIG (reference sequence). Germline trimming cut 2 bases from V and 5 bases from J; bases unmatched to any gene: 3. This CDR3 has 13 amino acids.

This clone was found a few times. J is TRBJ1-5 and V is TRBV6-5; D is unclear. This CDR3 region has 16 residues. V was clipped by 2 bases and J by 2 bases, with 13 bases between them. Germline-derived CDR1 and CDR2 are MNHEY and SVGAGI. The CDR3 here is CASSYGGPSGNQPQHF. DNA of the CDR3: TGTGCCAGCAGTTACGGAGGGCCGTCGGGCAATCAGCCCCAGCATTTT.

V and J are TRBV30 and TRBJ1-1; D possibly corresponds to TRBD1 (6 bases). There are 13 residues in the CDR3. Trimming removed 5 bases from V and 11 bases from J, with 21 bases in between. Germline loops: CDR1 GTSNPN, CDR2 SVGIG (reference sequence). The CDR3 DNA is TGTGCCTGGGGCCTTATATCCCAGGGGACGGCTTTCTTT. Translation: CAWGLISQGTAFF.

The J gene is TRBJ2-7, the V gene TRBV30; 10 bases fit TRBD1. The V gene's germline CDR1 is GTSNPN and CDR2 SVGIG (reference sequence). CDR3 length: 13 amino acids. J was trimmed by 5 bases and V by 4 bases; bases with no gene match: 5. The CDR3 region has the DNA TGTGCCTGGACTCGGGACAGGGGCCACGAGCAGTACTTC. This sequence encodes CAWTRDRGHEQYF.

The chain is built from TRBV5-1 and TRBJ2-3; no firm D call. The CDR3 is made up of 12 amino acids. The V end lost 0 bases, the J end lost 6 bases, and 5 bases lay between the germline ends. CDR1 is SGHRS, CDR2 YFSETQ, per germline. CDR3 DNA sequence: TGCGCCAGCAGCTTGGGGGTCGATACGCAGTATTTT. It encodes CASSLGVDTQYF.

The gene calls are TRBV7-2 and TRBJ2-3, with 7 bases fitting TRBD2. The germline V gene encodes CDR1 SGHTA and CDR2 FQGNSA. The CDR3 covers 16 residues. J lost 2 bases, V lost 1 base, and 6 bases had no gene match. Written as DNA, the CDR3 is TGTGCCAGCAGCTTAGTAGCGGGTGGGAACACAGATACGCAGTATTTT. Protein product: CASSLVAGGNTDTQYF.

This clone was observed a handful of times. The V and J genes are TRBV2 and TRBJ2-5, with D perhaps being TRBD1 or TRBD2 (5 bases each). V was cut by 1 base and J by 1 base, with 7 bases left in between. The CDR3 is 14 residues long. From germline, CDR1 is SNHLY and CDR2 FYNNEI. The CDR3 DNA is TGTGCCAGCAGTGAAGGGGGGACCCAAGAGACCCAGTACTTC. Protein product: CASSEGGTQETQYF.

V usage is TRBV7-2 and J usage is TRBJ1-2; D is perhaps TRBD1 (6 bases). CDR1 and CDR2 from the germline V gene are SGHTA and FQGNSA. The ends were cut back, 5 bases at V and 8 bases at J, with 21 bases in the middle. This CDR3 is 15 amino acids long. DNA for the CDR3: TGTGCCAGCAGCCCCCAACCGGGGGGCTCTTGGGGCTACACCTTC. This encodes CASSPQPGGSWGYTF. The variable domain in full, with the rest retrieved from reference TRBV7-2 and TRBJ1-2, is GAGVSQSPSNKVTEKGKDVELRCDPISGHTALYWYRQSLGQGLEFLIYFQGNSAPDKSGLPSDRFSAERTGGSVSTLTIQRTQQEDSAVYLCASSPQPGGSWGYTFGSGTRLTVV.

The J gene is TRBJ2-7, the V gene TRBV5-1, with 9 bases fitting TRBD1. The germline CDR1 and CDR2 sequences are SGHRS and YFSETQ. Trimming at V came to 5 bases and at J to 0 bases, leaving 3 bases not matched to a gene. This CDR3 is built from 14 residues. This CDR3 is CASSRTGDSYEQYF. The CDR3 DNA is TGCGCCAGCAGTCGGACAGGGGACTCCTACGAGCAGTACTTC.